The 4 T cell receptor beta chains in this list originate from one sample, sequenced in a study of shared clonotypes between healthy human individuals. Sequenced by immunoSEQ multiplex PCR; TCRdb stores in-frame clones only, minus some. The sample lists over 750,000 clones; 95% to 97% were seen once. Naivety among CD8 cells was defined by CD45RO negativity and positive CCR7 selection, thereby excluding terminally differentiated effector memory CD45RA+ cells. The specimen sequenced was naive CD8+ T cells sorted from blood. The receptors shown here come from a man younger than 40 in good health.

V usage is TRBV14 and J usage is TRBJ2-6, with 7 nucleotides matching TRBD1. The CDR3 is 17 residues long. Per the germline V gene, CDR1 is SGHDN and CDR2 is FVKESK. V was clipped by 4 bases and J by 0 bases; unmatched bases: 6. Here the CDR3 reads CASSLTGTASGANVLTF. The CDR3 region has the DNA TGTGCCAGCAGCCTTACCGGGACAGCCTCTGGGGCCAACGTCCTGACTTTC.

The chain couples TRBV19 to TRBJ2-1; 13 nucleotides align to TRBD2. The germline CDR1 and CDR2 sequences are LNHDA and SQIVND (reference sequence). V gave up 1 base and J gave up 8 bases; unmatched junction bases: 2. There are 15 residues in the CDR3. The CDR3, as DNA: TGTGCCAGTAGTATAGTAGGGACTAGCGGGGATGAGCAGTTCTTC. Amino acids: CASSIVGTSGDEQFF.

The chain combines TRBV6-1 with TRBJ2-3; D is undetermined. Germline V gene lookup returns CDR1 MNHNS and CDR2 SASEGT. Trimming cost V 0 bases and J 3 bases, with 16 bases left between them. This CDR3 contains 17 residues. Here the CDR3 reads CASSEAPTGRLTDTQYF. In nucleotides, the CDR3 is TGTGCCAGCAGTGAAGCGCCGACTGGCAGGTTAACAGATACGCAGTATTTT.

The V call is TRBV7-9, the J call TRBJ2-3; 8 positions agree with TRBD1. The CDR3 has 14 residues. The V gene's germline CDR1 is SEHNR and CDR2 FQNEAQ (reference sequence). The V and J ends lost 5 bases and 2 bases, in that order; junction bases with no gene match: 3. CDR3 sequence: CASSPGQVTDTQYF. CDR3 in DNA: TGTGCCAGCAGCCCGGGACAGGTCACAGATACGCAGTATTTT. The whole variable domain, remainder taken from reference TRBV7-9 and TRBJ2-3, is DTGVSQNPRHKITKRGQNVTFRCDPISEHNRLYWYRQTLGQGPEFLTYFQNEAQLEKSRLLSDRFSAERPKGSFSTLEIQRTEQGDSAMYLCASSPGQVTDTQYFGPGTRLTVL.